Below are 20 T cell receptor beta chains sequenced from a single sample in a study of blood T cell repertoires in COVID-19 (dated by TCRdb to between 2020 and 2021). The protocol used for the library was the immunoSEQ multiplex PCR assay. This immuneACCESS table, as held by TCRdb, lists in-frame sequences with V and J called but not all clones. Of the missing ones, under half trace to an unresolved V gene in checked studies; the others have no known cause. In all, the sample holds about 280,000 clones, and roughly 90% of those were seen once. 0.94% of the sample is held by the ten biggest clonotypes. Sequencing used peripheral blood. The receptors were gathered from a woman aged 40 to 50 who had recovered from COVID-19.

The chain carries TRBV10-2 and TRBJ1-2; D gene unclear. V was cut by 2 bases and J by 8 bases, with 15 bases left in between. The CDR3 has 14 amino acids. CDR1 and CDR2 (germline): WSHSY, SAAADI. CDR3 sequence: CASSEDGLAGGYTF. The CDR3 DNA is TGCGCCAGCAGTGAGGATGGATTGGCGGGAGGCTACACCTTC.

The chain has TRBV19 and TRBJ1-4; 7 bases match TRBD1. V was clipped by 5 bases and J by 3 bases; unmatched bases: 6. Germline V CDR1 and CDR2: LNHDA, SQIVND (reference sequence). The CDR3 has 15 amino acids. The DNA of the CDR3 is TGTGCCAGTAGTCCCACAGGGGCGGCTAATGAAAAACTGTTTTTT. Encoded protein: CASSPTGAANEKLFF.

The J gene is TRBJ2-5, the V gene TRBV5-1, with D maybe TRBD2 (5 bases). With 4 bases removed from V and 2 bases from J, the gap between germline ends came to 12 bases. The length of the CDR3 is 14 residues. The germline gives CDR1 SGHRS, CDR2 YFSETQ. The chain's CDR3 is CASSPSGGQETQYF. CDR3 bases: TGCGCCAGCAGCCCGTCCGGCGGGCAAGAGACCCAGTACTTC.

This chain uses TRBV28 with TRBJ2-7; possibly TRBD2 for D (6 bases). Germline V CDR1 and CDR2: MDHEN, SYDVKM. V lost 5 bases and J lost 0, with 20 bases in between. This CDR3 region has 17 residues. The CDR3 region is CASSPNVVSGYSYEQYF. As DNA, the CDR3 is TGTGCCAGCAGTCCAAACGTGGTTAGCGGATACTCCTACGAGCAGTACTTC.

The V and J genes are TRBV15 and TRBJ1-5, with TRBD1 identical over 9 bases. V lost 4 bases, J lost 5 bases, and 6 bases stayed unmatched. The germline V gene has CDR1 LNHNV and CDR2 YYDKDF (reference sequence). This CDR3 comprises 15 residues. The CDR3 loop reads CATSIPGQGYQPQHF. The CDR3 DNA follows: TGTGCCACCAGCATTCCGGGACAGGGATATCAGCCCCAGCATTTT. Based on the CDR3 plus reference TRBV15 and TRBJ1-5, the full variable domain is DAMVIQNPRYQVTQFGKPVTLSCSQTLNHNVMYWYQQKSSQAPKLLFHYYDKDFNNEADTPDNFQSRRPNTSFCFLDIRSPGLGDTAMYLCATSIPGQGYQPQHFGDGTRLSIL.

This rearrangement joins TRBV6-5 to TRBJ1-2; D not certain. There are 12 residues in the CDR3. Deletions cut 5 bases from V and 4 bases from J, with 8 bases between. Germline loops: CDR1 MNHEY, CDR2 SVGAGI. CDR3 nucleotides: TGTGCCAGCAGTCAGTGGAGCTATGGCTACACCTTC. Encoded protein: CASSQWSYGYTF.

This sequence joins TRBV10-1 and TRBJ1-5; TRBD1 matches at 11 bases. This CDR3 contains 18 residues. Germline V gene sequence: CDR1 WNHNN, CDR2 SYGVQD (reference sequence). The junction had 10 bases not matched to a gene; V was cut back by 5 bases and J by 1 base. CDR3 loop: CASSLRTGGPLSNQPQHF. The CDR3 region has the DNA TGCGCCAGCAGTCTTAGGACAGGGGGCCCCTTAAGCAATCAGCCCCAGCATTTT.

The genes are TRBV5-1 and TRBJ1-3; D not resolved. The V gene's germline CDR1 is SGHRS and CDR2 YFSETQ. The CDR3 consists of 17 residues. The V gene lost 1 base and the J gene lost 4 bases, with 18 bases spanning the gap. The CDR3 DNA sequence: TGCGCCAGCAGCTTGAATTATGGCAATGGTAACGGAAACACCATATATTTT. Protein product: CASSLNYGNGNGNTIYF.

The DNA of the CDR3 is TGCGCCAGCAGCTTCGACATGAACACTGAAGCTTTCTTT. This encodes CASSFDMNTEAFF. The rearrangement links TRBV5-1 to TRBJ1-1; D is uncertain. Germline assignment: CDR1 SGHRS and CDR2 YFSETQ. The CDR3 sequence is 13 residues long. Deletions cut 2 bases from V and 0 bases from J, with 5 bases between.

A few counts support this clone. V is TRBV28 and J is TRBJ2-3; 7 bases align to TRBD2. After removal of 5 bases from V and 0 bases from J, the junction contained 5 bases not matched to a gene. Germline CDR1 is MDHEN and CDR2 is SYDVKM. The CDR3 is 15 amino acids. CDR3 sequence: CASSPAGPSTDTQYF. For the CDR3, the DNA is TGTGCCAGCAGTCCAGCGGGGCCGAGCACAGATACGCAGTATTTT.

The chain carries TRBV29-1 and TRBJ2-7; D may be TRBD2 (5 bases). The CDR3 covers 14 residues. Per the germline V gene, CDR1 is SQVTM and CDR2 is ANQGSEA. The V end was cut by 7 bases, the J end by 0 bases, with 16 bases between. CDR3 residues: CSARLATSSYEQYF. DNA for the CDR3: TGCAGCGCTCGTTTAGCGACCAGCTCCTACGAGCAGTACTTC.

The chain carries TRBV25-1 and TRBJ2-5; 10 bases match TRBD1. Germline CDR1 is MGHDK and CDR2 is SYGVNS. Trimming cost V 7 bases and J 2 bases; bases outside gene matches: 7. The CDR3 contains 15 residues. The CDR3 DNA is TGTGCCAGCACGTCGACAGGGGGCAGGCAAGAGACCCAGTACTTC. Residues: CASTSTGGRQETQYF.

This clone was detected once. V usage is TRBV25-1 and J usage is TRBJ1-1, with 7 bases fitting TRBD1. J gave up 11 bases and V 3 bases, and 15 bases lay outside the gene matches. The germline V gene has CDR1 MGHDK and CDR2 SYGVNS. The CDR3 is made up of 15 amino acids. CDR3 sequence reads: CASSEAGTAPTEAFF. In nucleotides, the CDR3 is TGTGCCAGCAGTGAGGCCGGGACAGCCCCCACCGAGGCTTTCTTT.

The V call is TRBV10-3, the J call TRBJ1-5, with 7 bases fitting TRBD1. J gave up 5 bases and V 4 bases, and 5 bases lay outside the gene matches. Germline V gene lookup returns CDR1 ENHRY and CDR2 SYGVKD. This CDR3 has 14 amino acids. CDR3 region: CAISARDRDQPQHF. The CDR3 DNA follows: TGTGCCATCAGTGCCCGGGACAGAGATCAGCCCCAGCATTTT.

This chain joins TRBV10-1 and TRBJ2-3; D unclear. This CDR3 spans 14 amino acids. Trimming removed 2 bases at V and 2 bases at J, with 8 bases between. Per germline, CDR1 WNHNN and CDR2 SYGVQD (reference sequence). The CDR3, as DNA: TGCGCCAGCAGTGAGGCGGCCCTCACAGATACGCAGTATTTT. Translated, it gives CASSEAALTDTQYF.

The chain links TRBV19 to TRBJ2-5; TRBD2 matches 12 bases. In germline, CDR1 is LNHDA, CDR2 SQIVND (reference sequence). This CDR3 contains 17 residues. V lost 6 bases to trimming and J lost 5 bases; unmatched junction nucleotides: 13. This CDR3 reads CASSSSQLAGGPETQYF. The CDR3 nucleotides are TGTGCCAGTAGCTCCTCCCAGCTAGCGGGAGGGCCGGAGACCCAGTACTTC.

This clone was observed a handful of times. The J gene is TRBJ1-6, the V gene TRBV20-1; TRBD1 aligns across 7 bases. Unmatched junction bases numbered 8, after V lost 3 bases and J lost 0 bases. This CDR3 is 17 amino acids long. Germline V gives CDR1 DFQATT, CDR2 SNEGSKA (reference sequence). The DNA of the CDR3 is TGCAGTGCTAGTCCCGTACAGGGGAGCTCCTATAATTCACCCCTCCACTTT. Encoded protein: CSASPVQGSSYNSPLHF.

The chain recombines TRBV9 with TRBJ2-1, with 8 bases identical to TRBD2. Losses at the gene ends were 2 bases for V and 5 bases for J; bases not matched to a gene: 6. The germline CDR1 and CDR2 sequences are SGDLS and YYNGEE. This CDR3 has 15 amino acids. CDR3 loop: CASSVSGTGHNEQFF. The CDR3 region has the DNA TGTGCCAGCAGCGTTAGCGGGACGGGGCACAATGAGCAGTTCTTC.

The chain recombines TRBV7-6 with TRBJ1-6; D not resolved. Germline V gene lookup returns CDR1 SGHVS and CDR2 FNYEAQ. V was cut by 1 base and J by 2 bases, with 6 bases left in between. This CDR3 is built from 15 residues. In DNA form, the CDR3 reads TGTGCCAGCAGCTTAGGCAGTCCCTATAATTCACCCCTCCACTTT. It translates to CASSLGSPYNSPLHF.

The chain combines TRBV6-5 with TRBJ1-2; 9 bases match TRBD1. CDR1 is MNHEY and CDR2 is SVGAGI in the germline V gene. The CDR3 has 14 residues. V gave up 5 bases and J gave up 5 bases; unmatched junction bases: 6. CDR3 coding DNA: TGTGCCAGCAGTAGACAGGGGGAAGTGTATGGCTACACCTTC. This codes for CASSRQGEVYGYTF.